The clone carrying this T cell receptor (beta chain) has a count of ten or more. The data originate from a study of T-cell reconstitution after alpha-beta-depleted transplantation in children. Unique molecular identifiers were used to barcode this TCRbeta library. TCRdb itself ran the PCR reads through MiXCR, one entry per CDR3 protein. The repertoire holds 55,000 to 85,000 distinct CDR3 sequences, with 11% as singletons. The CDR3 extends over 17 amino acids. Trimming shortened V by 5 bases and J by 8 bases, and 27 bases separated the two germline ends. The V gene's germline CDR1 is SGHTA and CDR2 FQGNSA.

The clonotype was recovered from a boy aged 5-17 years with acute myeloid leukemia, due to receive a stem cell transplant. The rearrangement links TRBV7-2 to TRBJ2-5; D perhaps matches TRBD2 (7 bases). Sequencing was performed on PBMCs, taken before TCRalphabeta/CD19-depleted stem cell transplant. CDR3: CASSRGGGGPSSRTQYF. Here the CDR3 DNA reads TGTGCCAGCAGCCGAGGGGGGGGAGGGCCAAGTTCCCGCACCCAGTACTTC.